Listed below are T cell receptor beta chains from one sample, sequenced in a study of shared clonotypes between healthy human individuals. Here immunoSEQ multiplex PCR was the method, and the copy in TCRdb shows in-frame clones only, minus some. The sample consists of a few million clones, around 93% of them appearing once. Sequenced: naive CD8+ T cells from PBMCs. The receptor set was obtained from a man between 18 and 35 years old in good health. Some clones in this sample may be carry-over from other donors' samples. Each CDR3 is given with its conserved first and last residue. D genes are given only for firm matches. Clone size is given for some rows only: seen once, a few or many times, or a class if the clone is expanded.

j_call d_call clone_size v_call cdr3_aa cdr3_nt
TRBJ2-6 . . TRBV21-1 CASSKSGGRSSGANVLTF TGTGCCAGCAGCAAGTCGGGGGGCCGCAGCTCTGGGGCCAACGTCCTGACTTTC
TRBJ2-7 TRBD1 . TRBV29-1 CSVGGQGEAYEQYF TGCAGCGTGGGGGGACAGGGAGAGGCCTACGAGCAGTACTTC
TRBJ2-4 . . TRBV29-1 CSVFPGHKNIQYF TGCAGCGTTTTCCCGGGACACAAAAACATTCAGTACTTC
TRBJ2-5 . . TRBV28 CASSSRGQETQYF TGTGCCAGCAGTTCCAGGGGACAAGAGACCCAGTACTTC
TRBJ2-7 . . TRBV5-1 CASSIAYEQYF TGCGCCAGCAGCATTGCCTACGAGCAGTACTTC
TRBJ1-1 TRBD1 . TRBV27 CASSSGGRPEAFF TGTGCCAGCAGTTCAGGGGGCCGGCCTGAAGCTTTCTTT
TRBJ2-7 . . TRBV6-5 CASKPVGGYEQYF TGTGCCAGCAAACCGGTAGGGGGCTACGAGCAGTACTTC
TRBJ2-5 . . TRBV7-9 CASSSLGGTAETQYF TGTGCCAGCAGCTCCCTAGGGGGGACAGCGGAGACCCAGTACTTC
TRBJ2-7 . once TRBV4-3 CASSQEYLADEQYF TGCGCCAGCAGCCAAGAATACCTAGCCGACGAGCAGTACTTC
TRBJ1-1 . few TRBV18 CASSFSGEAFF TGTGCCAGCTCTTTCTCGGGAGAAGCTTTCTTT
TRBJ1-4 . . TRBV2 CASSAVVGEKLFF TGTGCCAGCAGTGCAGTGGTCGGAGAAAAACTGTTTTTT
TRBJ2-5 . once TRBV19 CATQDRTQETQYF TGTGCCACCCAAGACAGGACGCAAGAGACCCAGTACTTC
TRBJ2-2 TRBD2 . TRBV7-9 CASSSGGSGPATGELFF TGTGCCAGCAGCTCCGGCGGGAGCGGCCCAGCCACCGGGGAGCTGTTTTTT
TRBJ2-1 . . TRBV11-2 CASSLAGSPYNEQFF TGTGCCAGCAGCTTAGCCGGGAGCCCTTACAATGAGCAGTTCTTC
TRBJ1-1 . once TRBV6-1 CANPQYGGALEAFF TGTGCCAACCCCCAGTACGGTGGGGCCCTTGAAGCTTTCTTT
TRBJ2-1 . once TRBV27 CASSLWKGDEQFF TGTGCCAGCAGTTTATGGAAGGGTGATGAGCAGTTCTTC
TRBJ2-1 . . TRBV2 CASRNIGRDNEQFF TGTGCCAGCAGAAATATTGGTCGGGACAATGAGCAGTTCTTC
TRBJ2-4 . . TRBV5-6 CASSPGRGWDIQYF TGTGCCAGCAGCCCGGGCAGGGGTTGGGACATTCAGTACTTC
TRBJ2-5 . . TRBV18 CASSPGEETQYF TGTGCCAGCTCACCAGGTGAAGAGACCCAGTACTTC
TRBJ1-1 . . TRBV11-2 CASSVAGGGFMNTEAFF TGTGCCAGCAGCGTAGCAGGTGGTGGTTTTATGAACACTGAAGCTTTCTTT
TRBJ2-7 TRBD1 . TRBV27 CASRTGGPAYEQYF TGTGCCAGCAGAACAGGGGGACCGGCCTACGAGCAGTACTTC
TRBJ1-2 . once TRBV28 CASIPLMDNNYGYTF TGTGCCAGCATCCCGCTCATGGACAACAACTATGGCTACACCTTC
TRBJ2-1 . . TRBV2 CASRGRVGNNEQFF TGTGCCAGCAGGGGGAGAGTAGGAAACAATGAGCAGTTCTTC
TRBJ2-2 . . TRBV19 CASSPLFDTGELFF TGTGCCAGTAGTCCCCTCTTTGACACCGGGGAGCTGTTTTTT
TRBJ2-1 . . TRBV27 CASSLLASSSYNEQFF TGTGCCAGCAGTTTACTAGCGTCAAGCTCCTACAATGAGCAGTTCTTC
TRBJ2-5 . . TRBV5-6 CASSWTVMETQYF TGTGCCAGCAGCTGGACAGTTATGGAGACCCAGTACTTC
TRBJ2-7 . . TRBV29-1 CSVESRQNYEQYF TGCAGCGTTGAAAGCCGACAGAACTACGAGCAGTACTTC
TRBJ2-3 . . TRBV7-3 CASSLSRSTDTQYF TGTGCCAGCAGCTTAAGTCGGAGCACAGATACGCAGTATTTT
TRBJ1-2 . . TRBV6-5 CASSYSNGADYTF TGTGCCAGCAGTTACTCGAATGGGGCTGACTACACCTTC
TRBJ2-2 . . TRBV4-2 CASSQAEGTGELFF TGTGCCAGCAGCCAAGCGGAGGGCACCGGGGAGCTGTTTTTT
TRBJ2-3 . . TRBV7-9 CASSLRRGGGATDTQYF TGTGCCAGCAGCTTACGGCGGGGCGGTGGGGCCACAGATACGCAGTATTTT
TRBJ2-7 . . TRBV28 CASSLTGGGIEQYF TGTGCCAGCAGTTTAACAGGGGGAGGGATCGAGCAGTACTTC
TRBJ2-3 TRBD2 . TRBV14 CAVAGSGSDTQYF TGTGCAGTGGCAGGGAGCGGGAGTGATACGCAGTATTTT
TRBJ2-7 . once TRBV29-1 CSVGDPDDYEQYF TGCAGCGTTGGGGACCCCGACGACTACGAGCAGTACTTC
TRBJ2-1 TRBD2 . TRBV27 CASSSSGTSGNEQFF TGTGCCAGCAGTTCTTCCGGGACTAGCGGCAATGAGCAGTTCTTC
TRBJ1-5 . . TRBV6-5 CASSYSIAGGGQPQHF TGTGCCAGCAGTTACTCGATCGCGGGGGGCGGGCAGCCCCAGCATTTT
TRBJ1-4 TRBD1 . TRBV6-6 CASSYVTGGANEKLFF TGTGCCAGCAGTTACGTCACAGGGGGGGCTAATGAAAAACTGTTTTTT
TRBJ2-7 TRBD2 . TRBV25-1 CASSRLAEGHEQYF TGTGCCAGCAGTCGACTAGCGGAGGGCCACGAGCAGTACTTC
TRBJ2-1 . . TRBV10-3 CAISESGQGPYNEQFF TGTGCCATCAGTGAGTCGGGGCAGGGCCCTTACAATGAGCAGTTCTTC
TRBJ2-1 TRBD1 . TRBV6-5 CASSYSTGEVHNEQFF TGTGCCAGCAGTTACTCGACAGGGGAGGTCCACAATGAGCAGTTCTTC
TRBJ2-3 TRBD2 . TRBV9 CASSPGGRADTQYF TGTGCCAGCAGCCCGGGGGGGAGGGCGGATACGCAGTATTTT
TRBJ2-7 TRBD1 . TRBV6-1 CASSATGGNSYEQYF TGTGCCAGCAGTGCGACAGGGGGGAACTCCTACGAGCAGTACTTC
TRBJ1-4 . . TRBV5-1 CASRTTGTELFF TGCGCCAGCAGAACTACCGGGACGGAACTGTTTTTT
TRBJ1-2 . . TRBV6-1 CASSEVYRSYGYTF TGTGCCAGCAGTGAAGTGTACCGGTCCTATGGCTACACCTTC
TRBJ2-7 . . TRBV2 CASSEGGLSSYEQYF TGTGCCAGCAGTGAAGGGGGCCTGAGCTCCTACGAGCAGTACTTC
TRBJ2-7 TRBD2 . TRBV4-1 CASSLHHVASGRAFYEQYF TGCGCCAGCAGCCTACACCACGTGGCTAGCGGGAGGGCCTTTTACGAGCAGTACTTC
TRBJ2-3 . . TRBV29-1 CSVGDRLFMVPDTQYF TGCAGCGTTGGGGATCGGCTATTTATGGTACCGGATACGCAGTATTTT
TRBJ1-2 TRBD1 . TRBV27 CASSQIGTANYGYTF TGTGCCAGCAGCCAAATCGGGACAGCCAACTATGGCTACACCTTC
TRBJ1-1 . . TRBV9 CASSANKGGNTEAFF TGTGCCAGCAGCGCAAATAAGGGTGGGAACACTGAAGCTTTCTTT
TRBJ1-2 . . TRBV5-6 CASSLVVSSNYGYTF TGTGCCAGCAGCTTGGTGGTCAGCTCTAACTATGGCTACACCTTC
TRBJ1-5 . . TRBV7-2 CASSVGQYSNQPQHF TGTGCCAGCAGCGTTGGACAGTATAGCAATCAGCCCCAGCATTTT